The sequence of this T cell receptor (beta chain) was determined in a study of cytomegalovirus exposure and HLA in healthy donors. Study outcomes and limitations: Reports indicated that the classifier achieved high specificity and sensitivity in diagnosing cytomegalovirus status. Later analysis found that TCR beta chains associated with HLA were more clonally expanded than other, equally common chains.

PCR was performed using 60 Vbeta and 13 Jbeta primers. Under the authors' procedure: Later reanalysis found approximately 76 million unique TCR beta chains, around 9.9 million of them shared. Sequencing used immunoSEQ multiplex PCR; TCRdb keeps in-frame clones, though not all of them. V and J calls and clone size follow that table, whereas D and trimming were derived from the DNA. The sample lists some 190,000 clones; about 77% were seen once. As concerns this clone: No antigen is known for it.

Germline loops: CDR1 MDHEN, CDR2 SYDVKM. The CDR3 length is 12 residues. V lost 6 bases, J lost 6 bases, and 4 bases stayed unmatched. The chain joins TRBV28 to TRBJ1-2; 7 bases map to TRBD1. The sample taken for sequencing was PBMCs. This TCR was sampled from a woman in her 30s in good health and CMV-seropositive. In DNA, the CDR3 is TGTGCCAGCAGGGGGACAGCCGATGGCTACACCTTC. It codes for CASRGTADGYTF.